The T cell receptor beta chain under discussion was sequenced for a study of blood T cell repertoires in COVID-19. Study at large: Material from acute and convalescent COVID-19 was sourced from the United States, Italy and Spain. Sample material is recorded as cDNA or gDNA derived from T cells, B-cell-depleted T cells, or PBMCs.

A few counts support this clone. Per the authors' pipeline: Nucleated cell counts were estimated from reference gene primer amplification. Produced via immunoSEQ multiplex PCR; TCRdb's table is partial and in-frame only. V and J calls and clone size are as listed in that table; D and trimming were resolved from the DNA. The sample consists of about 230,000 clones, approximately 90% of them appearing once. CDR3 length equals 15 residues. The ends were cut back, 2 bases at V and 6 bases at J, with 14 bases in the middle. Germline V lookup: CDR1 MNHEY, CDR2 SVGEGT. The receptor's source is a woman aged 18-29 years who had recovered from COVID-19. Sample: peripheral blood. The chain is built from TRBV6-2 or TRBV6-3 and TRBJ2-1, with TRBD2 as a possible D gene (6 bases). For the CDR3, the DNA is TGTGCCAGCAGTTACCCCCAGGGAGGTACCAATGAGCAGTTCTTC. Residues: CASSYPQGGTNEQFF.